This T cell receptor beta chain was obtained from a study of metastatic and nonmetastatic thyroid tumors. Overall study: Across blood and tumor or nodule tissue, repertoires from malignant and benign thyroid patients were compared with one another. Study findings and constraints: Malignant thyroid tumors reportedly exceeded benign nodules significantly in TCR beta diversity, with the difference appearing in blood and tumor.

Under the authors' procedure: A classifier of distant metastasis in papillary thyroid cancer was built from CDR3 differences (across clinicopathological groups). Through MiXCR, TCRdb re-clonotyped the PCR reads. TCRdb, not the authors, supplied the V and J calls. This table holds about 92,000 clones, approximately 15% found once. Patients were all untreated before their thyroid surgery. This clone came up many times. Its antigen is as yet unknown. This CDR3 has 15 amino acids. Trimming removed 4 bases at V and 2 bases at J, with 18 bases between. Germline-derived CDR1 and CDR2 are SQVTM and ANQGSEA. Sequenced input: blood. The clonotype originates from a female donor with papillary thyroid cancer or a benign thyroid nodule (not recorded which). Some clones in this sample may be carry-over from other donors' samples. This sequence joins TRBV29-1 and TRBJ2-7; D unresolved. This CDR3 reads CSVGAEAGLPYEQYF. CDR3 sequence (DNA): TGCAGCGTTGGGGCAGAGGCCGGGCTCCCCTACGAGCAGTACTTC.